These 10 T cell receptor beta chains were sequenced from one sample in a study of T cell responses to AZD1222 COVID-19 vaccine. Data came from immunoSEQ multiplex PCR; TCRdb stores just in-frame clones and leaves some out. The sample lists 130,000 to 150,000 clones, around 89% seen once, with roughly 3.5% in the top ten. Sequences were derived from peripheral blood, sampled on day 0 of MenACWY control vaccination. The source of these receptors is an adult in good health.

The CDR3 DNA sequence: TGTGCCAGCAGAGGAGGGACGGGGAGGTCCCGCGGCTACACCTTC. Translated, it gives CASRGGTGRSRGYTF. This chain connects TRBV9 to TRBJ1-2; perhaps TRBD1 as D (5 bases). The germline V and J ends were trimmed by 5 bases and 8 bases, with 22 bases remaining between them. CDR1 is SGDLS and CDR2 is YYNGEE in the germline V gene. The CDR3 spans 15 residues. Drawing the rest from reference TRBV9 and TRBJ1-2, the complete variable domain is DSGVTQTPKHLITATGQRVTLRCSPRSGDLSVYWYQQSLDQGLQFLIQYYNGEERAKGNILERFSAQQFPDLHSELNLSSLELGDSALYFCASRGGTGRSRGYTFGSGTRLTVV.

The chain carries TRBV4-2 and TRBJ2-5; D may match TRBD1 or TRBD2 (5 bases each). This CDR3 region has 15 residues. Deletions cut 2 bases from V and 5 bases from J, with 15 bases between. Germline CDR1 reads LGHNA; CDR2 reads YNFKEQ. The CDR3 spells CASSQPTIWGETQYF. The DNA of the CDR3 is TGTGCCAGCAGCCAACCGACAATCTGGGGGGAGACCCAGTACTTC.

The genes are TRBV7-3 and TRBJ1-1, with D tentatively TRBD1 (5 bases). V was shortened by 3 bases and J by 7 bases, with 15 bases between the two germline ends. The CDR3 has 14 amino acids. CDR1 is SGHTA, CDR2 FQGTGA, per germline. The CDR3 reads CASSFARGLGEAFF. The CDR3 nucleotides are TGTGCCAGCAGCTTTGCCCGGGGACTCGGTGAAGCTTTCTTT.

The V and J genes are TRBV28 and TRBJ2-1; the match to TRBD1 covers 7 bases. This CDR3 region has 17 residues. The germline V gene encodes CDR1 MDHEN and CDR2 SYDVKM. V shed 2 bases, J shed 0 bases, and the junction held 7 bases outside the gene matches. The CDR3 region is CASSLGLGQYSYNEQFF. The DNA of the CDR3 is TGTGCCAGCAGTTTAGGCCTGGGACAGTACTCCTACAATGAGCAGTTCTTC. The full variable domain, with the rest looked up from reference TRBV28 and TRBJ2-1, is DVKVTQSSRYLVKRTGEKVFLECVQDMDHENMFWYRQDPGLGLRLIYFSYDVKMKEKGDIPEGYSVSREKKERFSLILESASTNQTSMYLCASSLGLGQYSYNEQFFGPGTRLTVL.

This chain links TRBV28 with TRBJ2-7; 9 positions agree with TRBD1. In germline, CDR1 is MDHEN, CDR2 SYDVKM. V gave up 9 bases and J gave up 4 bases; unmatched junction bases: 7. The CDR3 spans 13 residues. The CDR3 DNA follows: TGTGCCAGTCGACCGGGACAGGGTTACGAGCAGTACTTC. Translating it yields CASRPGQGYEQYF.

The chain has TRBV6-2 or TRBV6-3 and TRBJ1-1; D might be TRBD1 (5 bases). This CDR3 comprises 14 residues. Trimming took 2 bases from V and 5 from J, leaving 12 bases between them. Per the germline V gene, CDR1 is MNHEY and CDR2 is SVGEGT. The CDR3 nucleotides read TGTGCCAGCAGTTACGTCGGGGCAAGGACTGAAGCTTTCTTT. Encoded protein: CASSYVGARTEAFF.

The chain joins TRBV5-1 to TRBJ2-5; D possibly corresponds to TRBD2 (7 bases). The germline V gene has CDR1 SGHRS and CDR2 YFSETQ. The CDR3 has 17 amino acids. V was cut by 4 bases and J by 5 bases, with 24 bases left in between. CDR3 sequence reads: CASSLRRGRGKSETQYF. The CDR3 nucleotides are TGCGCCAGCAGCCTGAGGCGGGGGAGGGGGAAGTCGGAGACCCAGTACTTC. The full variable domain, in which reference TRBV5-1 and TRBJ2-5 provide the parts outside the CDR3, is KAGVTQTPRYLIKTRGQQVTLSCSPISGHRSVSWYQQTPGQGLQFLFEYFSETQRNKGNFPGRFSGRQFSNSRSEMNVSTLELGDSALYLCASSLRRGRGKSETQYFGPGTRLLVL.

The CDR3 bases are TGTGCTAGTGGTTTGCGGACAGGGGAGTTGGGCTACACCTTC. Translation: CASGLRTGELGYTF. V and J are TRBV12-5 and TRBJ1-2; TRBD1 matches 9 bases. The CDR3 totals 14 residues. J gave up 8 bases and V 2 bases, and 6 bases lay outside the gene matches. The V gene's germline CDR1 is LGHNT and CDR2 FRNRAP.

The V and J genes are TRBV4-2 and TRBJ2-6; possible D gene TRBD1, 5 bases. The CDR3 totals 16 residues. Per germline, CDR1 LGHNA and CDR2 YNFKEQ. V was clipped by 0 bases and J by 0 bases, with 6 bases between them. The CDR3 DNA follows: TGTGCCAGCAGCCAAGAGACAGCCTCTGGGGCCAACGTCCTGACTTTC. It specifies CASSQETASGANVLTF.

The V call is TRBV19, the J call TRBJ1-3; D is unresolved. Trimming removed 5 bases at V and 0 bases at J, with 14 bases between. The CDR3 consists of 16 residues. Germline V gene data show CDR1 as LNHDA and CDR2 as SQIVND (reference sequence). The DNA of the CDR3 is TGTGCCAGTAGTCGCACCCCAGCGACCTCTGGAAACACCATATATTTT. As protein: CASSRTPATSGNTIYF.